This TCR beta chain was recovered during a study of neoadjuvant anti-PD-1 for oral cavity cancer. The method was immunoSEQ multiplex PCR; TCRdb's version includes in-frame clones alone and lacks a portion of them. The sample lists over 15,000 clones; approximately 68% were seen once. Germline V CDR1 and CDR2: LNHDA, SQIVND (reference sequence). The CDR3 spans 15 residues. Trimming removed 6 bases from V and 4 bases from J, with 16 bases in between. This specimen was PBMCs, taken before nivolumab (anti-PD-1) treatment. The receptor was derived from a person between 35 and 79 years old with oral cavity squamous cell carcinoma. The rearrangement uses TRBV19 and TRBJ1-5; D is perhaps TRBD1 (6 bases). CDR3 nucleotides: TGTGCCAGTAGATTATCCGGACAGAGTAATCAGCCCCAGCATTTT. It specifies CASRLSGQSNQPQHF.